Listed below are T cell receptor beta chains from one sample, sequenced in a study of breast tumors, draining lymph nodes, adjacent tissues. One entry per CDR3 protein, called by TCRdb with MiXCR from the multiplex PCR reads. This table has 200,000 or so distinct CDR3 sequences, 30% to 40% appearing once. Sequencing was carried out using axillary lymph node tissue. The source of these receptors is a female donor with breast cancer. Some clones in this sample may be carry-over from other donors' samples. The CDR3 runs from the conserved cysteine through the conserved F or W. Each record gives: D gene, V gene, J gene, clone size, CDR3 protein, CDR3 DNA. A D gene is named only where the DNA matches it firmly. Only some rows state a clone size, as once, few, many or a class for expanded clones.

d_call: TRBD2; v_call: TRBV13; j_call: TRBJ2-7; clone_size: many; cdr3_aa: CASRGSGRTYEQYF; cdr3_nt: TGTGCCAGCAGGGGTAGCGGGAGGACCTACGAGCAGTACTTC
d_call: NA; v_call: TRBV6-1; j_call: TRBJ2-7; clone_size: many; cdr3_aa: CASSEGGAFREQYF; cdr3_nt: TGTGCCAGCAGTGAAGGGGGGGCCTTCCGCGAGCAGTACTTC
d_call: TRBD1; v_call: TRBV7-2; j_call: TRBJ2-3; clone_size: many; cdr3_aa: CASSRGGSTADTQYF; cdr3_nt: TGTGCCAGCAGCCGAGGGGGCAGTACCGCAGATACGCAGTATTTT
d_call: NA; v_call: TRBV28; j_call: TRBJ2-1; clone_size: NA; cdr3_aa: CASSLGLATNVANEQFF; cdr3_nt: TGTGCCAGCAGTTTAGGTTTAGCGACCAACGTCGCCAATGAGCAGTTCTTC
d_call: TRBD2; v_call: TRBV5-1; j_call: TRBJ2-3; clone_size: many; cdr3_aa: CASSLSGLAGGKPDTQYF; cdr3_nt: TGCGCCAGCAGCTTGTCGGGACTAGCGGGGGGAAAACCAGATACGCAGTATTTT
d_call: TRBD1; v_call: TRBV5-6; j_call: TRBJ2-7; clone_size: many; cdr3_aa: CASSLTGGRQYF; cdr3_nt: TGTGCCAGCAGCCTAACAGGGGGCCGGCAGTACTTC
d_call: TRBD1; v_call: TRBV10-2; j_call: TRBJ2-2; clone_size: many; cdr3_aa: CASSSGTANTGELFF; cdr3_nt: TGCGCCAGCAGTTCCGGGACAGCGAACACCGGGGAGCTGTTTTTT
d_call: TRBD2; v_call: TRBV29-1; j_call: TRBJ2-5; clone_size: NA; cdr3_aa: CSDGLAGEWETQYF; cdr3_nt: TGCAGCGACGGACTAGCGGGGGAATGGGAGACCCAGTACTTC
d_call: TRBD1; v_call: TRBV28; j_call: TRBJ2-7; clone_size: NA; cdr3_aa: CASSEYRGVGYEQYF; cdr3_nt: TGTGCCAGCAGTGAATACAGGGGAGTGGGCTACGAGCAGTACTTC
d_call: TRBD1; v_call: TRBV30; j_call: TRBJ2-3; clone_size: NA; cdr3_aa: CAWFSRDRIYTDTQYF; cdr3_nt: TGTGCCTGGTTTTCCCGGGACAGGATTTACACAGATACGCAGTATTTT
d_call: NA; v_call: TRBV6-4; j_call: TRBJ1-4; clone_size: many; cdr3_aa: CASTGLEAYATNEKLFF; cdr3_nt: TGTGCCAGCACCGGTTTGGAGGCCTATGCAACTAATGAAAAACTGTTTTTT
d_call: TRBD1; v_call: TRBV25-1; j_call: TRBJ2-2; clone_size: many; cdr3_aa: CASRRQGSTGELFF; cdr3_nt: TGTGCCAGCAGAAGACAGGGGTCCACCGGGGAGCTGTTTTTT
d_call: NA; v_call: TRBV6-4; j_call: TRBJ1-3; clone_size: many; cdr3_aa: CATGGNTIYF; cdr3_nt: TGTGCCACCGGGGGCAACACCATATATTTT
d_call: TRBD2; v_call: TRBV25-1; j_call: TRBJ2-3; clone_size: NA; cdr3_aa: CAGRTSGRPSTGTQYF; cdr3_nt: TGTGCCGGGAGGACTAGCGGGAGGCCTAGCACAGGTACGCAGTATTTT
d_call: TRBD2; v_call: TRBV7-9; j_call: TRBJ2-7; clone_size: many; cdr3_aa: CASSPGAGVYNEQYF; cdr3_nt: TGTGCCAGCAGTCCGGGAGCGGGAGTTTACAACGAGCAGTACTTC
d_call: NA; v_call: TRBV10-2; j_call: TRBJ2-7; clone_size: many; cdr3_aa: CASKPADYEQYF; cdr3_nt: TGCGCCAGCAAACCAGCGGACTACGAGCAGTACTTC
d_call: TRBD1; v_call: TRBV30; j_call: TRBJ1-5; clone_size: many; cdr3_aa: CAWSVMDRDNQPQHF; cdr3_nt: TGTGCCTGGAGTGTTATGGACAGGGATAATCAGCCCCAGCATTTT
d_call: NA; v_call: TRBV18; j_call: TRBJ1-1; clone_size: once; cdr3_aa: CASSPESPGGEAFF; cdr3_nt: TGTGCCAGCTCACCGGAAAGCCCTGGAGGGGAAGCTTTCTTT
d_call: NA; v_call: TRBV9; j_call: TRBJ1-2; clone_size: many; cdr3_aa: CASSKLPDSLYGYTF; cdr3_nt: TGTGCCAGCAGCAAGCTACCGGATTCCCTCTATGGCTACACCTTC
d_call: NA; v_call: TRBV19; j_call: TRBJ1-2; clone_size: many; cdr3_aa: CASTPTGNYGYTF; cdr3_nt: TGTGCCAGTACCCCGACAGGCAACTATGGCTACACCTTC
d_call: TRBD1; v_call: TRBV5-4; j_call: TRBJ1-4; clone_size: many; cdr3_aa: CASSIQGDLEEKLFF; cdr3_nt: TGTGCCAGCAGCATACAGGGGGATTTGGAGGAAAAACTGTTTTTT
d_call: NA; v_call: TRBV2; j_call: TRBJ1-4; clone_size: NA; cdr3_aa: CASSGQTYNEKLFF; cdr3_nt: TGTGCCAGCAGTGGACAGACCTACAATGAAAAACTGTTTTTT
d_call: NA; v_call: TRBV7-3; j_call: TRBJ2-2; clone_size: many; cdr3_aa: CASSQYRGGDTGELFF; cdr3_nt: TGTGCCAGCAGCCAATATCGAGGCGGGGACACCGGGGAGCTGTTTTTT
d_call: TRBD2; v_call: TRBV5-8; j_call: TRBJ2-7; clone_size: many; cdr3_aa: CASSLGGSLYEQYF; cdr3_nt: TGTGCCAGCAGCTTAGGCGGGAGCTTATACGAGCAGTACTTC
d_call: TRBD1; v_call: TRBV11-2; j_call: TRBJ2-5; clone_size: many; cdr3_aa: CASSLVRGKETQYF; cdr3_nt: TGTGCCAGCAGCTTAGTCAGGGGGAAGGAGACCCAGTACTTC
d_call: NA; v_call: TRBV7-2; j_call: TRBJ2-7; clone_size: many; cdr3_aa: CASSLVAGPYPLEQYF; cdr3_nt: TGTGCCAGCAGCTTAGTGGCGGGGCCGTATCCACTCGAGCAGTACTTC